These 21 T cell receptor beta chains were all obtained from the same sample, sequenced in a study of T cell changes during pregnancy in multiple sclerosis. The table came from immunoSEQ multiplex PCR; TCRdb's copy has only in-frame clones and leaves some out. The sample consists of approximately 100,000 clones, 90% to 95% of them appearing once. Sequencing was performed on peripheral blood, taken before pregnancy. The origin of the receptors is a female donor with multiple sclerosis, enrolled in a pregnancy study.

The J gene is TRBJ2-1, the V gene TRBV9, with D hard to call. V dropped 3 bases and J dropped 0 bases, with 10 bases sitting between them. The CDR3 has 15 residues. Germline V CDR1 and CDR2: SGDLS, YYNGEE. DNA for the CDR3: TGTGCCAGCAGCGCACTCCTAAGCTCCTACAATGAGCAGTTCTTC. Protein sequence: CASSALLSSYNEQFF. Complete variable domain (other parts from reference TRBV9 and TRBJ2-1): DSGVTQTPKHLITATGQRVTLRCSPRSGDLSVYWYQQSLDQGLQFLIQYYNGEERAKGNILERFSAQQFPDLHSELNLSSLELGDSALYFCASSALLSSYNEQFFGPGTRLTVL.

This chain links TRBV5-1 with TRBJ1-1; D remains ambiguous. CDR3 length equals 13 residues. CDR1 is SGHRS, CDR2 YFSETQ, per germline. The V end was cut by 0 bases, the J end by 3 bases, with 6 bases between. The CDR3 DNA reads TGCGCCAGCAGCTTGGTTGTCGACACTGAAGCTTTCTTT. It encodes CASSLVVDTEAFF.

Here the CDR3 DNA reads TGTGCCAGCAGTGATCTCAGGTCGACAGGCGGTGGAAACACCATATATTTT. Residues: CASSDLRSTGGGNTIYF. The chain has TRBV6-1 and TRBJ1-3; a possible D gene is TRBD1 (6 bases). Per the germline V gene, CDR1 is MNHNS and CDR2 is SASEGT. The V and J ends lost 3 bases and 3 bases respectively, with 18 bases between them. The CDR3 covers 17 residues.

This clone appeared a single time. J is TRBJ2-1 and V is TRBV2; D is unclear. The V gene's germline CDR1 is SNHLY and CDR2 FYNNEI. Trimming shortened V by 7 bases and J by 1 base, and 8 bases separated the two germline ends. CDR3 length equals 13 residues. CDR3 loop: CASNRVSYNEQFF. In DNA, the CDR3 is TGTGCCAGCAACCGGGTTTCCTACAATGAGCAGTTCTTC. Looking up the rest from reference TRBV2 and TRBJ2-1 gives the full variable domain: EPEVTQTPSHQVTQMGQEVILRCVPISNHLYFYWYRQILGQKVEFLVSFYNNEISEKSEIFDDQFSVERPDGSNFTLKIRSTKLEDSAMYFCASNRVSYNEQFFGPGTRLTVL.

The CDR3 is CASRSYPNMETQYF. CDR3 coding DNA: TGTGCCAGCAGGTCCTACCCTAATATGGAGACCCAGTACTTC. The chain joins TRBV5-4 to TRBJ2-5; D gene uncertain. CDR1 and CDR2 (germline): SGHNT, YYREEE (reference sequence). The V end lost 5 bases, the J end lost 5 bases, and 16 bases lay between the germline ends. This CDR3 comprises 14 residues.

V is TRBV7-9 and J is TRBJ2-7; D is perhaps TRBD2 (5 bases). Germline loops: CDR1 SEHNR, CDR2 FQNEAQ (reference sequence). The V end lost 4 bases, the J end lost 2 bases, and 15 bases lay between the germline ends. This CDR3 has 15 residues. CDR3 sequence (DNA): TGTGCCAGCAGCTCAGGAGGTGTTCCCACCTACGAGCAGTACTTC. Residues: CASSSGGVPTYEQYF.

This chain connects TRBV19 to TRBJ1-5; 8 nucleotides agree with TRBD1. This CDR3 spans 14 amino acids. Per the germline V gene, CDR1 is LNHDA and CDR2 is SQIVND (reference sequence). V shed 2 bases, J shed 4 bases, and the junction held 1 base outside the gene matches. CDR3: CASSINRGNQPQHF. The CDR3 DNA reads TGTGCCAGTAGTATAAACAGGGGGAATCAGCCCCAGCATTTT.

This chain joins TRBV18 and TRBJ2-2; the D gene is possibly TRBD2 (6 bases). The germline CDR1 and CDR2 sequences are KGHSH and LQKENI. The V and J ends lost 2 bases and 8 bases respectively, with 15 bases between them. This CDR3 is 15 amino acids long. The CDR3 loop is CASSPRTKQEGELFF. The CDR3 DNA is TGTGCCAGCTCACCAAGGACTAAGCAGGAGGGGGAGCTGTTTTTT.

This CDR3 reads CASSLGSQAYEQYF. For the CDR3, the DNA is TGTGCCAGCAGTTTGGGCAGCCAGGCCTACGAGCAGTACTTC. V usage is TRBV27 and J usage is TRBJ2-7; unclear D gene. V was cut by 3 bases and J by 2 bases, with 11 bases left in between. In germline, CDR1 is MNHEY, CDR2 SMNVEV (reference sequence). CDR3 length: 14 residues.

J is TRBJ2-7 and V is TRBV7-9; the D is unclear. Germline CDR1 SEHNR, CDR2 FQNEAQ (reference sequence). The CDR3 covers 15 residues. V was pared by 1 base and J by 1 base, with 11 bases between. CDR3: CASSLVPLESYEQYF. In DNA form, the CDR3 reads TGTGCCAGCAGCTTAGTTCCCCTAGAATCCTACGAGCAGTACTTC.

V usage is TRBV6-5 and J usage is TRBJ2-7, with D perhaps TRBD1 (5 bases). Trimming stripped 2 bases from V and 4 bases from J, with 15 bases between. Germline-derived CDR1 and CDR2 are MNHEY and SVGAGI. The CDR3 is 15 amino acids. The CDR3 bases are TGTGCCAGCAGTTACGGGCAGGGAATTTTTTACGAGCAGTACTTC. Protein product: CASSYGQGIFYEQYF.

The rearrangement joins TRBV30 to TRBJ1-5; D gene unclear. This CDR3 is built from 13 residues. CDR1 and CDR2 from the germline V gene are GTSNPN and SVGIG (reference sequence). The V end was cut by 2 bases, the J end by 3 bases, with 8 bases between. The CDR3 protein is CAWSSEVNQPQHF. The CDR3 nucleotides read TGTGCCTGGAGTTCGGAGGTCAATCAGCCCCAGCATTTT.

This chain uses TRBV7-9 with TRBJ1-2; D is perhaps TRBD1 (5 bases). Germline values: CDR1 SEHNR, CDR2 FQNEAQ (reference sequence). Deletions cut 1 base from V and 7 bases from J, with 10 bases between. The CDR3 totals 13 residues. The CDR3 reads CASSLGVDSGYTF. CDR3 bases: TGTGCCAGCAGCTTAGGCGTAGACAGTGGCTACACCTTC.

This chain uses TRBV7-9 with TRBJ2-1; 7 bases match TRBD1. V lost 5 bases, J lost 2 bases, and 9 bases stayed unmatched. This CDR3 comprises 16 residues. CDR1 is SEHNR and CDR2 is FQNEAQ in the germline V gene (reference sequence). CDR3 nucleotides: TGTGCCAGCAGCATCTCGTACAGGGGCCCCTACAATGAGCAGTTCTTC. This codes for CASSISYRGPYNEQFF.

The chain has TRBV4-3 and TRBJ1-1, with 7 bases identical to TRBD1. V trimming: 6 bases; J trimming: 0 bases; junction bases outside the gene matches: 4. The CDR3 is made up of 14 amino acids. Germline V gene lookup returns CDR1 LGHNA and CDR2 YSLEER. The CDR3 nucleotides are TGCGCCAGCAGGAAGGGGGCGTTGAACACTGAAGCTTTCTTT. Translating it yields CASRKGALNTEAFF.

The V gene is TRBV18, the J gene TRBJ2-3; D ambiguous. Germline CDR1 is KGHSH and CDR2 is LQKENI. The CDR3 has 16 amino acids. The V end was cut by 3 bases, the J end by 0 bases, with 13 bases between. The CDR3 coding sequence is TGTGCCAGCTCACCCGCGGTTAGCTTAAGCACAGATACGCAGTATTTT. Translating gives CASSPAVSLSTDTQYF.

This chain links TRBV2 with TRBJ2-7; the match to TRBD2 covers 15 bases. V lost 5 bases, J lost 7 bases, and 9 bases stayed unmatched. Germline lookup yields CDR1 SNHLY and CDR2 FYNNEI. The CDR3 consists of 16 residues. The CDR3 region is CASSTGTSGRTPEQYF. In DNA form, the CDR3 reads TGTGCCAGCAGTACCGGGACTAGCGGGAGGACCCCTGAGCAGTACTTC.

J is TRBJ2-4 and V is TRBV14, with 12 bases matching TRBD2. Germline V gene lookup returns CDR1 SGHDN and CDR2 FVKESK. Trimming at V came to 4 bases and at J to 2 bases, leaving 3 bases not matched to a gene. CDR3 length equals 16 residues. Here the CDR3 DNA reads TGTGCCAGCAGCCGGACTAGCGGGATCACCAAAAACATTCAGTACTTC. Amino acid sequence: CASSRTSGITKNIQYF.

The CDR3 sequence is CAWSGPMGGQNTEAFF. CDR3 coding DNA: TGTGCCTGGAGTGGACCCATGGGAGGGCAGAACACTGAAGCTTTCTTT. This sequence joins TRBV30 and TRBJ1-1; D remains ambiguous. Trimming pared 1 base from V and 1 base from J, leaving 16 bases between. The CDR3 contains 16 residues. Germline values: CDR1 GTSNPN, CDR2 SVGIG (reference sequence).

This chain links TRBV7-2 with TRBJ2-5, with 7 nucleotides matching TRBD2. The CDR3 runs 12 residues. Trimming removed 3 bases from V and 7 bases from J; junction bases left unmatched: 2. Germline V gene data show CDR1 as SGHTA and CDR2 as FQGNSA. CDR3 coding DNA: TGTGCCAGCAGCTTCCCGGGGGGGACCCAGTACTTC. It yields the protein CASSFPGGTQYF.

The CDR3 here is CATGTGGNQPQHF. CDR3 sequence (DNA): TGTGCCACAGGGACAGGGGGCAATCAGCCCCAGCATTTT. This sequence joins TRBV27 and TRBJ1-5; 10 bases align to TRBD1. The CDR3 loop spans 13 amino acids. The germline gives CDR1 MNHEY, CDR2 SMNVEV (reference sequence). Germline trimming cut 10 bases from V and 2 bases from J; bases unmatched to any gene: 2.